This T cell receptor (beta chain) is drawn from a study of CD8 T cells in Susac syndrome. Whole-study results and caveats: Expansion of Susac CD8+ clones peaked in TEMRA cells and in active patients.

Points on this clonotype: Its antigen is not identified.

Sequencing targeted TCR beta in blood CD8+ and CD4+ T cells. Both CD4+ and CD8+ T cells were negatively isolated, and TEMRA cells underwent FACS enrichment. Germline V gene data show CDR1 as SNHLY and CDR2 as FYNNEI. V gave up 4 bases and J gave up 3 bases, with 10 bases separating them. This CDR3 comprises 13 residues. RNA amounts of about 0.45 to 1 ug underwent reverse transcription with random hexamers. TCRdb used MiXCR to reprocess the immunoSEQ multiplex PCR reads, holding one entry per CDR3 protein. The repertoire consists of some 97,000 distinct CDR3 sequences, with about 95% occurring once and the leading ten covering 0.3%.

The chain employs TRBV2 and TRBJ2-7; D unclear. This sequence originates from a human donor with Susac syndrome. Sequencing was performed on CD8+ T cells from PBMCs. CDR3 residues: CASSVPVIYEQYF. The CDR3 DNA sequence: TGTGCCAGCAGTGTCCCCGTTATCTACGAGCAGTACTTC.